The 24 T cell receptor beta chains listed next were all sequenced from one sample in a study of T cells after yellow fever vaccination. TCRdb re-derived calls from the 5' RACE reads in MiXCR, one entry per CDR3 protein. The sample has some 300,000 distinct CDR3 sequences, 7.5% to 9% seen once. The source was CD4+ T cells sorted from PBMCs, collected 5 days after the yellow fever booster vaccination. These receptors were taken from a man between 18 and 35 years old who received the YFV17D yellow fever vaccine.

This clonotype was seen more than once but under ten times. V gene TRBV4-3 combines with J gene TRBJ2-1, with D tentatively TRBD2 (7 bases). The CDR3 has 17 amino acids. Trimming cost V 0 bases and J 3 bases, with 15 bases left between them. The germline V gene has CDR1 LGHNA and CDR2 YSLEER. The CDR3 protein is CASSQESRGAFYNEQFF. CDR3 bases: TGCGCCAGCAGCCAAGAATCACGGGGGGCTTTCTACAATGAGCAGTTCTTC.

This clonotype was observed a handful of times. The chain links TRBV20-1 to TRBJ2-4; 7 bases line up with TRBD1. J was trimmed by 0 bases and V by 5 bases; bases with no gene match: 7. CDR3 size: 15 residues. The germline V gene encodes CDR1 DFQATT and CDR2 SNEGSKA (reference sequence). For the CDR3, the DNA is TGCAGTGCTCGTCGAAGGGGGCTAGCCAAAAACATTCAGTACTTC. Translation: CSARRRGLAKNIQYF.

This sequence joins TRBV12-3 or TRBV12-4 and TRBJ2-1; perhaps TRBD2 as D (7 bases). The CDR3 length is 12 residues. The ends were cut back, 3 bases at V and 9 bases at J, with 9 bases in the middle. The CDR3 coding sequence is TGTGCCAGCAGTTTCGGGGGGCCTGAGCAGTTCTTC. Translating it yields CASSFGGPEQFF.

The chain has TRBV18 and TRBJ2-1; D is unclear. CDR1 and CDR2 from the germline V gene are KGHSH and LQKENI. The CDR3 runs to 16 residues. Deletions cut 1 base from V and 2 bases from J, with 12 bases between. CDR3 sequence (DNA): TGTGCCAGCTCACCACAGAACAGCCGAACCTACAATGAGCAGTTCTTC. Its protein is CASSPQNSRTYNEQFF.

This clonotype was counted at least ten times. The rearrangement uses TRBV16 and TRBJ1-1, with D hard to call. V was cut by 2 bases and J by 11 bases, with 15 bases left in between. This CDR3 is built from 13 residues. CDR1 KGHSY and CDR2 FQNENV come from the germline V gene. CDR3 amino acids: CASSQASGLGAFF. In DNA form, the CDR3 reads TGTGCCAGCAGCCAAGCTTCGGGGTTAGGGGCTTTCTTT.

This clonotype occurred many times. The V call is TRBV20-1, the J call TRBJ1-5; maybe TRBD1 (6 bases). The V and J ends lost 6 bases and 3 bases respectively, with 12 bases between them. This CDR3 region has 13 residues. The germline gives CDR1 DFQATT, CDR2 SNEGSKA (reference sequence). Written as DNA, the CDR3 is TGCAGTGCCCGGGGGCAGAACAATCAGCCCCAGCATTTT. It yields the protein CSARGQNNQPQHF.

The CDR3 sequence: CASSKVRRYTEAFF. The CDR3 DNA follows: TGTGCCAGCAGCAAAGTTCGCCGGTACACTGAAGCTTTCTTT. The rearrangement links TRBV21-1 to TRBJ1-1. TRBV21-1 is classified as a pseudogene. The CDR3 covers 14 residues.

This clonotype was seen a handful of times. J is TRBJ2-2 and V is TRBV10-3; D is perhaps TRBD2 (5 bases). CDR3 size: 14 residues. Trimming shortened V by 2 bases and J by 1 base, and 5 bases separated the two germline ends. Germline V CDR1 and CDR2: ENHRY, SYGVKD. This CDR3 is CAISERGNTGELFF. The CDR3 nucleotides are TGTGCCATCAGTGAGCGGGGGAACACCGGGGAGCTGTTTTTT.

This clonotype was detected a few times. DNA for the CDR3: TGCAGTGCCGGTTCCCGGGTAGAGACCCAGTACTTC. Its translation is CSAGSRVETQYF. This chain links TRBV20-1 with TRBJ2-5; D uncertain. V was pared by 6 bases and J by 4 bases, with 12 bases between. The CDR3 is made up of 12 amino acids. Germline values: CDR1 DFQATT, CDR2 SNEGSKA (reference sequence).

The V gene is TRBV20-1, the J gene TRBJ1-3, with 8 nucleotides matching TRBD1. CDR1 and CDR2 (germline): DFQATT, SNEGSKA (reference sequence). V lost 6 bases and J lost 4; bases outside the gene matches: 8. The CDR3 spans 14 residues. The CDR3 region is CSAQRTGWGNTIYF. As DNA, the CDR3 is TGCAGTGCACAGAGGACAGGGTGGGGAAACACCATATATTTT.

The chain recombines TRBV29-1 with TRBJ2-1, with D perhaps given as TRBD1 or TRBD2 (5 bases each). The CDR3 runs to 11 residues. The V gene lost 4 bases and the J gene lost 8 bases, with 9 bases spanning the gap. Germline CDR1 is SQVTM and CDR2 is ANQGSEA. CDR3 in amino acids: CSVGGGDEQFF. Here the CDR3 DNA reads TGCAGCGTTGGTGGGGGAGATGAGCAGTTCTTC.

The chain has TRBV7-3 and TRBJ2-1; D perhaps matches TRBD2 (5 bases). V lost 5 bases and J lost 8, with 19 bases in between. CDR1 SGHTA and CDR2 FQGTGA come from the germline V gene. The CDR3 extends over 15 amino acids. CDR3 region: CASSPIMGTRDEQFF. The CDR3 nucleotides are TGTGCCAGCAGCCCCATTATGGGTACTAGAGATGAGCAGTTCTTC.

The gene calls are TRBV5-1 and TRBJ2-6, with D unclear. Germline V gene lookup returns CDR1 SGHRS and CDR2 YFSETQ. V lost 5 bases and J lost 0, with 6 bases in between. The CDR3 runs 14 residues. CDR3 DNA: TGCGCCAGCAGACCCAGCTCTGGGGCCAACGTCCTGACTTTC. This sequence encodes CASRPSSGANVLTF.

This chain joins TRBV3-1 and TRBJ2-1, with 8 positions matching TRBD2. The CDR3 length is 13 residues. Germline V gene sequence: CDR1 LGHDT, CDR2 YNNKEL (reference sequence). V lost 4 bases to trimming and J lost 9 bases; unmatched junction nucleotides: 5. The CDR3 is CASSPGLVGEQFF. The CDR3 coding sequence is TGTGCCAGCAGCCCGGGACTAGTCGGTGAGCAGTTCTTC.

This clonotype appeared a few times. CDR3 region: CSVAASGGDLSWETQYF. The CDR3 DNA reads as TGCAGCGTTGCGGCTAGCGGGGGGGATTTGAGTTGGGAGACCCAGTACTTC. This sequence joins TRBV29-1 and TRBJ2-5; TRBD2 aligns across 12 bases. This CDR3 region has 17 residues. V shed 4 bases, J shed 5 bases, and the junction held 14 bases outside the gene matches. Germline CDR1 is SQVTM and CDR2 is ANQGSEA.

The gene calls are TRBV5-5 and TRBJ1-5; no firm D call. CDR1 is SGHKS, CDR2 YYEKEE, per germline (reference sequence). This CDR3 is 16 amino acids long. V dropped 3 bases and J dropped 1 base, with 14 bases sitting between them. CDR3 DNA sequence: TGTGCCAGCAGCTCACGTTCCCTTGGGAGCAATCAGCCCCAGCATTTT. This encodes CASSSRSLGSNQPQHF.

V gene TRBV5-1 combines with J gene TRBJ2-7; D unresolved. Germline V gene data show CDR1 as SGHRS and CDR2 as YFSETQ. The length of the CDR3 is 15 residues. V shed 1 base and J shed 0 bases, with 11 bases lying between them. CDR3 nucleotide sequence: TGCGCCAGCAGCTTGTCGTCCCGAGGCTCCTACGAGCAGTACTTC. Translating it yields CASSLSSRGSYEQYF.

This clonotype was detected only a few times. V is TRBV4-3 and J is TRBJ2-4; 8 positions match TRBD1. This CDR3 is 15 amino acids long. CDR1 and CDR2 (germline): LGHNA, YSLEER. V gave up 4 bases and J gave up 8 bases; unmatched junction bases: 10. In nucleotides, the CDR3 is TGCGCCAGCAGCCCAAACGAACAACAGGGGGACATTCAGTACTTC. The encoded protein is CASSPNEQQGDIQYF.

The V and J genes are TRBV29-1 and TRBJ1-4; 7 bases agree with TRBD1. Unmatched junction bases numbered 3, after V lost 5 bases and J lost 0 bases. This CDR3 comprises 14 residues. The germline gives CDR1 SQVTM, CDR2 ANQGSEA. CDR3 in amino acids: CSVKGQTTNEKLFF. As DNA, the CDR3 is TGCAGCGTTAAGGGACAGACAACTAATGAAAAACTGTTTTTT.

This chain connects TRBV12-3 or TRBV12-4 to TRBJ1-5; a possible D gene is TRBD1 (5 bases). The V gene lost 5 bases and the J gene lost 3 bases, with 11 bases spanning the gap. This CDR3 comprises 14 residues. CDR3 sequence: CASSLRDANQPQHF. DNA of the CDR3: TGTGCCAGCAGTCTACGGGACGCCAATCAGCCCCAGCATTTT.

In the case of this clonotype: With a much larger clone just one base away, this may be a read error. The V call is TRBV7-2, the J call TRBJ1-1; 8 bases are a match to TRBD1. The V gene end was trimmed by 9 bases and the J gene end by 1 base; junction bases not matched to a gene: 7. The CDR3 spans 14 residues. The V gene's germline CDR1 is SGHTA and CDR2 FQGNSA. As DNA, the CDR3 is TGTGCCAGAAGCAAGGGACAGGCGAACACTGAAGCTTTCTTT. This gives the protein CARSKGQANTEAFF.

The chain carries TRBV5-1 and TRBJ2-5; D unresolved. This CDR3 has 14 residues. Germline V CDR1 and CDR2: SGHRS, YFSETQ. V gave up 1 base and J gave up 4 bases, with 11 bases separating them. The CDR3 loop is CASSLIVDLETQYF. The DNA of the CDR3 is TGCGCCAGCAGCTTGATTGTAGACTTAGAGACCCAGTACTTC.

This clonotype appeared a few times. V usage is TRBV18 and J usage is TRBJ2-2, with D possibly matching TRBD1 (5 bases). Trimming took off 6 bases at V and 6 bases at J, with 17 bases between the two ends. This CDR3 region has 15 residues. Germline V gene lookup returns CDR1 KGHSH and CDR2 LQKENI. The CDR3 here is CASSRQFTSAGELFF. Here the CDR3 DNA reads TGTGCCAGCTCCCGACAGTTTACCTCGGCCGGGGAGCTGTTTTTT. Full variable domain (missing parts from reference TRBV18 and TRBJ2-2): NAGVMQNPRHLVRRRGQEARLRCSPMKGHSHVYWYRQLPEEGLKFMVYLQKENIIDESGMPKERFSAEFPKEGPSILRIQQVVRGDSAAYFCASSRQFTSAGELFFGEGSRLTVL.

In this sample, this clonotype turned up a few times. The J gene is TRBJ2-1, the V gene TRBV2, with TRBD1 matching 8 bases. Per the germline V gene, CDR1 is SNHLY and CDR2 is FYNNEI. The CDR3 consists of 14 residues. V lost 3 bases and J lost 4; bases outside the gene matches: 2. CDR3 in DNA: TGTGCCAGCAGTGATCAGGGGGCGTACAATGAGCAGTTCTTC. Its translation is CASSDQGAYNEQFF.